This T cell receptor (beta chain) was retrieved from a study of T cells in localized non-small cell lung cancer. Notes on the study in general: The study found T cell clonality highest in uninvolved adjacent lung, above tumor.

The V gene's germline CDR1 is SGHNT and CDR2 YENEEA. CDR3 length: 11 amino acids. Trimming pared 5 bases from V and 6 bases from J, leaving 6 bases between. A word on this clone: What it binds is not known.

Sequencing was performed with immunoSEQ multiplex PCR; in TCRdb, only in-frame clones are kept and a portion is missing. The repertoire holds fewer than 50,000 clones, with roughly four fifths as singletons. This specimen was PBMCs, taken before any cancer treatment. This chain joins TRBV11-3 and TRBJ2-3; D call uncertain. The TCR sequence derives from a man aged 35 to 69 with stage II lung adenocarcinoma. The CDR3: CASSVGDTQYF. The CDR3 bases are TGTGCCAGCAGCGTGGGGGATACGCAGTATTTT.